This entry lists 5 T cell receptor beta chains sequenced from one sample in a study of blood T cell repertoires in COVID-19. Profiling relied on immunoSEQ multiplex PCR, and the TCRdb table lists in-frame clones only, not all of them. The sample lists 200,000 to 250,000 clones, almost 90% occurring once. Input material: peripheral blood. All receptors derive from a man aged 18-30 years with active or convalescent COVID-19.

The chain combines TRBV14 with TRBJ2-2; TRBD1 matches at 10 bases. Germline V gene data show CDR1 as SGHDN and CDR2 as FVKESK. Trimming cost V 4 bases and J 3 bases; bases outside gene matches: 14. The CDR3 is 19 residues long. CDR3 loop: CASSRSGTGAKYHTGELFF. CDR3 DNA sequence: TGTGCCAGCAGCCGTTCCGGGACAGGGGCCAAATATCACACCGGGGAGCTGTTTTTT.

The rearrangement joins TRBV7-9 to TRBJ2-7, with a weak D call TRBD1 (6 bases). The CDR3 loop spans 14 amino acids. CDR1 and CDR2 (germline): SEHNR, FQNEAQ (reference sequence). The V end lost 5 bases, the J end lost 6 bases, and 17 bases lay between the germline ends. The DNA for the CDR3 is TGTGCCAGCAGCCCGGCCCAGGGGAGTGGCGAGCAGTACTTC. Its protein is CASSPAQGSGEQYF.

The V call is TRBV7-6, the J call TRBJ2-5; tentative D call: TRBD1 (7 bases). Germline lookup yields CDR1 SGHVS and CDR2 FNYEAQ. The CDR3 is 14 residues long. V lost 6 bases to trimming and J lost 4 bases, with 15 bases between them. The CDR3 coding sequence is TGTGCCAGCAGGGGAGGAGGGGGCCCAGAGACCCAGTACTTC. Translating it yields CASRGGGGPETQYF.

The chain has TRBV18 and TRBJ2-7; weak D call: TRBD2 (6 bases). The CDR3 contains 14 residues. Germline loops: CDR1 KGHSH, CDR2 LQKENI. Between the trimmed V and J ends, which lost 3 bases and 2 bases, there was a span of 11 bases. For the CDR3, the DNA is TGTGCCAGCTCACCTCGGGCGGGAACCTACGAGCAGTACTTC. Encoded protein: CASSPRAGTYEQYF.

V usage is TRBV25-1 and J usage is TRBJ2-1; 8 bases fit TRBD2. CDR3 size: 17 residues. V dropped 5 bases and J dropped 4; count of bases not matched to a gene: 13. Germline V lookup: CDR1 MGHDK, CDR2 SYGVNS. Here the CDR3 DNA reads TGTGCCAGCAGTCCCCCGGGAGGGACAAACCTATACAATGAGCAGTTCTTC. This gives the protein CASSPPGGTNLYNEQFF.